A selection of T cell receptor beta chains follows, all from one sample in a study of T cell changes during pregnancy in multiple sclerosis. The data were produced by immunoSEQ multiplex PCR, yet TCRdb's version contains in-frame clones alone and is incomplete. This repertoire shows some 83,000 clones, around 90% found once; its top ten account for 3.5% to 4%. This specimen consisted of PBMCs, obtained in the first trimester of pregnancy. The source is a female donor in good health, serving as a control in a pregnancy study. Some clones in this sample may be carry-over from other donors' samples. The CDR3 runs from the conserved cysteine through the conserved F or W. The D gene is left open where the match is weak. Only some rows state a clone size, as once, few, many or a class for expanded clones.

d_call j_call clone_size v_call cdr3_nt cdr3_aa
TRBD2 TRBJ2-4 NA TRBV7-2 TGTGCCAGCAGCTTAGTTAGCACAGCGGGAGGGCCGAACATTCAGTACTTC CASSLVSTAGGPNIQYF
NA TRBJ2-1 NA TRBV4-3 TGCGCCAGCAGCCAAGATAACGGGCGGGACAGAGAGCAGTTCTTC CASSQDNGRDREQFF
NA TRBJ1-2 NA TRBV4-1 TGCGCCAGCAGCCCCCAAGGGGTTAACTATGGCTACACCTTC CASSPQGVNYGYTF
NA TRBJ2-3 once TRBV30 TGTGCCTGGACCCGGGTAAGGACAGATACGCAGTATTTT CAWTRVRTDTQYF
NA TRBJ2-1 NA TRBV10-3 TGTGCCATCAGTGAACCCTGGGGGGGCCGCAGCTCCTACAATGAGCAGTTCTTC CAISEPWGGRSSYNEQFF
TRBD1 TRBJ2-4 once TRBV7-2 TGTGCCAGCAGCCCACAGGGGGCGCGAAGCATTCAGTACTTC CASSPQGARSIQYF
NA TRBJ2-3 NA TRBV13 TGTGCCAGCAGCTTACGGAGATCTAGCACAGATACGCAGTATTTT CASSLRRSSTDTQYF
NA TRBJ1-5 NA TRBV19 TGTGCCAGTAGTATGGTTAGCAGCAATCAGCCCCAGCATTTT CASSMVSSNQPQHF
NA TRBJ2-3 NA TRBV4-1 TGCGCCAGCAGCCAAGTAGGGAGGACTAGCACAGATACGCAGTATTTT CASSQVGRTSTDTQYF
TRBD2 TRBJ2-3 NA TRBV29-1 TGCAGTACAGCCGGGACTAGCGGAACTAGCACAGATACGCAGTATTTT CSTAGTSGTSTDTQYF
TRBD2 TRBJ2-2 NA TRBV7-7 TGTGCTAGCAGTTCGGGACTAGCCGGGCCCGGGGAGCTGTTTTTT CASSSGLAGPGELFF
TRBD2 TRBJ2-3 once TRBV6-6 TGTGCCAGCAGATTCCTGACTAGCGGGTGGGGAGATACGCAGTATTTT CASRFLTSGWGDTQYF
TRBD2 TRBJ2-1 once TRBV29-1 TGCAGCGTCCAGGGGGGGGGACTAGCGGGACCATGGGGGAATGAGCAGTTCTTC CSVQGGGLAGPWGNEQFF
NA TRBJ1-5 NA TRBV7-9 TGTGCCAGCAGGCCAGGGTATAGCAATCAGCCCCAGCATTTT CASRPGYSNQPQHF
NA TRBJ2-7 NA TRBV4-2 TGTGCCAGCAGCTACGACTCCACAGGGAGCTCCTACGAGCAGTACTTC CASSYDSTGSSYEQYF
TRBD1 TRBJ2-5 NA TRBV14 TGTGCCAGCAGGCGGCAGGGGGCGATTGAGACCCAGTACTTC CASRRQGAIETQYF
NA TRBJ2-7 NA TRBV2 TGTGCCAGCATCCAAGCCGGGGGGCTGAGGTCCTACGAGCAGTACTTC CASIQAGGLRSYEQYF
NA TRBJ2-5 once TRBV7-6 TGTGCCAGCAGCCAAGGACAGCCCCAAGAGACCCAGTACTTC CASSQGQPQETQYF
TRBD2 TRBJ2-3 NA TRBV5-1 TGCGCCAGCAGCTTGCGTATTACCGGACTAGAGCGGGGGCATATCACAGATACGCAGTATTTT CASSLRITGLERGHITDTQYF
NA TRBJ2-7 NA TRBV6-5 TGTGCCAGCAGTTACAAGCCCCACTACCAGACAGTACAGTACTTC CASSYKPHYQTVQYF